The entry below gives a single T cell receptor (beta chain) sequence along with its context. Its antigen remains unknown. The data were obtained in a study of tissue T cells after allogeneic stem cell transplantation. Clones were sequenced by immunoSEQ multiplex PCR, and TCRdb holds only the in-frame ones, with some missing. Seen here are some 25,000 clones, about 89% observed once, and the top ten hold roughly 2%. Study observations and caveats: Tissue-detected TCR repertoire was only partly captured by blood and spleen T cells.

The sequence came from a male donor older than 55 who later had graft-versus-host disease after an allogeneic stem cell transplant. Material: blood, obtained before transplantation.

CDR3 sequence reads: CASGPALTGKETQYF. The DNA of the CDR3 is TGTGCTAGTGGTCCCGCCCTGACAGGGAAAGAGACCCAGTACTTC. The J gene is TRBJ2-5, the V gene TRBV12-5; 7 bases line up with TRBD1. Germline CDR1 LGHNT, CDR2 FRNRAP. The CDR3 contains 15 residues. V lost 5 bases, J lost 3 bases, and 9 bases stayed unmatched. Based on the CDR3 plus reference TRBV12-5 and TRBJ2-5, the full variable domain is DARVTQTPRHKVTEMGQEVTMRCQPILGHNTVFWYRQTMMQGLELLAYFRNRAPLDDSGMPKDRFSAEMPDATLATLKIQPSEPRDSAVYFCASGPALTGKETQYFGPGTRLLVL.